This TCR beta chain was identified during a study of T cells in localized non-small cell lung cancer. Study observations and caveats: Measurement of T cell clonality placed uninvolved adjacent lung highest, above the level in tumor. One tumor region alone was sequenced, and heterogeneity therefore remains possible. The study detected a median roughly 56 of the top 100 tumor clones in adjacent lung.

Clones were sequenced by immunoSEQ multiplex PCR, and TCRdb holds only the in-frame ones, with some missing. The data hold around 36,000 clones, with roughly 79% observed a single time. CDR3 length equals 15 residues. Germline values: CDR1 LNHNV, CDR2 YYDKDF (reference sequence). Trimming cost V 6 bases and J 0 bases, with 11 bases left between them. Notes on this clone: Its antigen is currently unknown.

The V call is TRBV15, the J call TRBJ2-2, with D perhaps TRBD2 (6 bases). The sequence was obtained from a male donor aged 60 or over with stage II lung adenocarcinoma. The sequencing here drew on peripheral blood mononuclear cells, taken before any cancer treatment. The CDR3 nucleotides read TGTGCCACCAGGCGGCGGGAAGCGAACACCGGGGAGCTGTTTTTT. It translates to CATRRREANTGELFF.